The 8 T cell receptor beta chains in this list originate from one sample, sequenced in a study of blood T cell repertoires in COVID-19. The method was immunoSEQ multiplex PCR; TCRdb's version includes in-frame clones alone and lacks a portion of them. This sample has some 270,000 clones, with approximately 85% found just once. The specimen sequenced was PBMCs or T cells enriched from blood (not recorded which). The receptors originated from a woman aged 30 to 39 who had recovered from COVID-19.

CDR3 nucleotide sequence: TGTGCCAGCAGCTTAGGAGGGACAGGAAACACCATATATTTT. This sequence encodes CASSLGGTGNTIYF. The V and J genes are TRBV11-3 and TRBJ1-3, with D possibly TRBD1 on 6 matching bases. Germline assignment: CDR1 SGHNT and CDR2 YENEEA. Trimming removed 1 base at V and 4 bases at J, with 8 bases between. The CDR3 is made up of 14 amino acids.

V and J are TRBV27 and TRBJ1-5, with D perhaps matching TRBD1 (6 bases). V was pared by 6 bases and J by 0 bases, with 21 bases between. The CDR3 contains 18 residues. Per germline, CDR1 MNHEY and CDR2 SMNVEV (reference sequence). CDR3 protein: CASRGDGQSNYSNQPQHF. The CDR3 region has the DNA TGTGCCAGCAGAGGGGATGGACAGTCCAACTATAGCAATCAGCCCCAGCATTTT.

The rearrangement uses TRBV7-3 and TRBJ2-3; 8 nucleotides line up with TRBD1. V lost 3 bases, J lost 5 bases, and 7 bases stayed unmatched. Germline assignment: CDR1 SGHTA and CDR2 FQGTGA. The CDR3 loop spans 15 amino acids. CDR3 coding DNA: TGTGCCAGCAGCTTCACCGGACAGGGTCGAGATACGCAGTATTTT. Its translation: CASSFTGQGRDTQYF.

The chain is built from TRBV30 and TRBJ1-4, with D perhaps matching TRBD1 (6 bases). Germline CDR1 is GTSNPN and CDR2 is SVGIG (reference sequence). The CDR3 runs 13 residues. V was cut by 6 bases and J by 8 bases, with 16 bases left in between. The CDR3 spells CACLVRGREKLFF. DNA for the CDR3: TGTGCCTGCCTTGTCAGGGGTAGGGAAAAACTGTTTTTT.

The chain has TRBV5-1 and TRBJ1-4, with TRBD1 identical over 8 bases. CDR1 is SGHRS and CDR2 is YFSETQ in the germline V gene. V lost 3 bases and J lost 7; bases outside the gene matches: 8. This CDR3 is built from 15 residues. This CDR3 reads CASSWGGQGSEKLFF. CDR3 in DNA: TGCGCCAGCAGCTGGGGAGGACAGGGATCTGAAAAACTGTTTTTT.

The CDR3 region is CASSAQGGYGYTF. CDR3 nucleotide sequence: TGTGCCAGCAGCGCCCAGGGTGGCTATGGCTACACCTTC. The rearrangement uses TRBV7-2 and TRBJ1-2; D is possibly TRBD1 (5 bases). This CDR3 has 13 amino acids. The V and J ends lost 5 bases and 4 bases respectively, with 11 bases between them. Germline-derived CDR1 and CDR2 are SGHTA and FQGNSA.

V gene TRBV6-5 combines with J gene TRBJ2-7; TRBD1 matches 8 bases. V was clipped by 10 bases and J by 7 bases; unmatched bases: 15. The germline V gene has CDR1 MNHEY and CDR2 SVGAGI. The CDR3 is 14 residues long. In nucleotides, the CDR3 is TGTGCCACCACAGAACAGGGGGAAGCTCTGGAGCAGTACTTC. Protein: CATTEQGEALEQYF.

The rearrangement joins TRBV23-1 to TRBJ1-2; 8 bases align to TRBD1. TRBV23-1 is an open reading frame whose function is uncertain. The CDR3 has 17 amino acids. J gave up 3 bases and V 6 bases, and 15 bases lay outside the gene matches. The CDR3 region is CASSRTGFFSVDYGYTF. Here the CDR3 DNA reads TGCGCCAGCAGCCGGACAGGGTTCTTTTCAGTAGACTATGGCTACACCTTC.